What follows are 27 T cell receptor beta chains derived from one specimen sequenced in a study of response to subunit inactivated influenza vaccine. TCRdb used MiXCR to reprocess the RT-PCR reads, holding one entry per CDR3 protein. Counted here are under 750,000 distinct CDR3 sequences, about 10% occurring once; the ten biggest clones make up roughly 10%. The starting material was PBMCs from blood, obtained on the day of vaccination. The receptors were gathered from a middle-aged man who received an inactivated influenza vaccine.

This clonotype came up once. J is TRBJ2-1 and V is TRBV12-3 or TRBV12-4; 10 bases agree with TRBD2. With V trimmed by 5 bases and J by 9 bases, 7 bases remained unmatched. The CDR3 has 14 residues. The CDR3 DNA reads as TGTGCCAGCAGTACAACTAGCGGGGTTGGTGAGCAGTTCTTC. Translating it yields CASSTTSGVGEQFF.

This clonotype came up a few times. This chain connects TRBV6-1 to TRBJ2-1; the D is unclear. The CDR3 runs 16 residues. Germline-derived CDR1 and CDR2 are MNHNS and SASEGT. V was clipped by 3 bases and J by 4 bases, with 16 bases between them. The CDR3, as DNA: TGTGCCAGCAGTGATCGGTCGGTGGGATTTTACAATGAGCAGTTCTTC. Translating gives CASSDRSVGFYNEQFF.

V is TRBV4-2 and J is TRBJ1-4; D may be TRBD1 (6 bases). V was trimmed by 3 bases and J by 5 bases, leaving 16 bases between them. The CDR3 runs 16 residues. Germline CDR1 LGHNA, CDR2 YNFKEQ. CDR3 nucleotide sequence: TGTGCCAGCAGCCAGAGAACAGGGACTCCGAATGAAAAACTGTTTTTT. The encoded protein is CASSQRTGTPNEKLFF.

On this clonotype itself: The junction differs from germline at one of its ends, possibly a read error. V gene TRBV10-3 combines with J gene TRBJ2-7; the match to TRBD2 covers 7 bases. Per the germline V gene, CDR1 is ENHRY and CDR2 is SYGVKD. CDR3 length: 15 amino acids. The CDR3 loop reads CAIREDGGSWYAQYF. The DNA for the CDR3 is TGTGCCATCAGGGAGGATGGCGGGAGCTGGTACGCGCAGTACTTC.

This clonotype has a handful of counts. The chain couples TRBV5-1 to TRBJ1-3; TRBD1 agrees at 8 bases. The CDR3 has 16 residues. Germline V CDR1 and CDR2: SGHRS, YFSETQ. Unmatched junction bases numbered 5, after V lost 0 bases and J lost 3 bases. The DNA of the CDR3 is TGCGCCAGCAGCTTGGACCGGACAGGGAGTGGAAACACCATATATTTT. It is translated as CASSLDRTGSGNTIYF.

This clonotype was found many times. This chain connects TRBV12-3 or TRBV12-4 to TRBJ1-6, with D maybe TRBD1 (5 bases). V shed 6 bases and J shed 10 bases, with 16 bases lying between them. This CDR3 comprises 14 residues. This CDR3 is CASSPGGGGSPLHF. The CDR3 DNA reads as TGTGCCAGCAGCCCTGGGGGGGGAGGATCACCCCTCCACTTT.

This clonotype has just a few counts. The rearrangement links TRBV25-1 to TRBJ2-1; the match to TRBD1 covers 9 bases. CDR3 length: 17 residues. The germline gives CDR1 MGHDK, CDR2 SYGVNS. The V gene end was trimmed by 1 base and the J gene end by 9 bases; junction bases not matched to a gene: 13. CDR3 bases: TGTGCCAGCAGTGAATTGGGGGGACAGGGCAACATGGGTGAGCAGTTCTTC. Its translation: CASSELGGQGNMGEQFF. Supplemented by reference TRBV25-1 and TRBJ2-1, the full variable domain reads EADIYQTPRYLVIGTGKKITLECSQTMGHDKMYWYQQDPGMELHLIHYSYGVNSTEKGDLSSESTVSRIRTEHFPLTLESARPSHTSQYLCASSELGGQGNMGEQFFGPGTRLTVL.

At least ten counts were recorded for this clonotype. The V gene is TRBV4-2, the J gene TRBJ1-4; D is perhaps TRBD1 (6 bases). CDR1 is LGHNA and CDR2 is YNFKEQ in the germline V gene. The CDR3 is made up of 14 amino acids. V was shortened by 8 bases and J by 0 bases, with 10 bases between the two germline ends. In nucleotides, the CDR3 is TGTGCCAGCGCAGGACAGACAACTAATGAAAAACTGTTTTTT. Translating it yields CASAGQTTNEKLFF.

The genes are TRBV20-1 and TRBJ2-1, with TRBD2 matching 8 bases. Germline CDR1 reads DFQATT; CDR2 reads SNEGSKA (reference sequence). Germline trimming cut 7 bases from V and 7 bases from J; bases unmatched to any gene: 9. The CDR3 spans 13 residues. DNA for the CDR3: TGCAGTGTACGCGGGGGGTTTGGGAATGAGCAGTTCTTC. This sequence encodes CSVRGGFGNEQFF.

This clonotype was seen more than once but under ten times. The chain is built from TRBV20-1 and TRBJ2-3; 14 positions match TRBD2. This CDR3 has 16 amino acids. The V and J ends lost 5 bases and 3 bases, in that order; junction bases with no gene match: 7. The V gene's germline CDR1 is DFQATT and CDR2 SNEGSKA (reference sequence). CDR3 nucleotide sequence: TGCAGTGCTGATGGGACTAGCGGGAGCGTTACAGATACGCAGTATTTT. Translation: CSADGTSGSVTDTQYF.

This clonotype was recorded many times. V usage is TRBV5-1 and J usage is TRBJ2-7; D perhaps matches TRBD2 (6 bases). The germline CDR1 and CDR2 sequences are SGHRS and YFSETQ. V was clipped by 3 bases and J by 0 bases, with 19 bases between them. The CDR3 runs to 17 residues. CDR3 amino acids: CASSSGVRGTVSYEQYF. CDR3 coding DNA: TGCGCCAGCAGCTCAGGAGTTCGGGGGACGGTCTCCTACGAGCAGTACTTC.

This clonotype was recorded only once. The DNA is left out, because the CDR3 cannot be placed on it with certainty; the CDR3 is given as TCRdb lists it. V is TRBV20-1 and J is TRBJ2-5; the tabulated D call, TRBD1, remains unverified against the DNA. Looked up from germline, CDR1 is DFQATT and CDR2 is SNEGSKA (reference sequence). Counting both end residues, the CDR3 totals 16 amino acids. CDR3 sequence: CSASWGGGSWGETQDF.

The rearrangement joins TRBV2 to TRBJ1-1; tentative D call: TRBD1 (6 bases). Germline loops: CDR1 SNHLY, CDR2 FYNNEI. Trimming left V 6 bases short and J 6 bases short, with 11 bases between. The CDR3 length is 12 residues. CDR3 DNA sequence: TGTGCCAGCAGCGGCACAGGGTCTGAAGCTTTCTTT. Protein sequence: CASSGTGSEAFF.

The chain is built from TRBV3-1 and TRBJ2-7; D may be TRBD2 (6 bases). The CDR3 is made up of 14 amino acids. In germline, CDR1 is LGHDT, CDR2 YNNKEL (reference sequence). Trimming left V 0 bases short and J 3 bases short, with 9 bases between. The CDR3 DNA is TGTGCCAGCAGCCAAGACGGGGGATTCTACGAGCAGTACTTC. It yields the protein CASSQDGGFYEQYF.

The chain couples TRBV2 to TRBJ2-3, with D maybe TRBD2 (5 bases). Germline CDR1 is SNHLY and CDR2 is FYNNEI. Trimming removed 3 bases at V and 1 base at J, with 8 bases between. The CDR3 consists of 14 residues. The DNA of the CDR3 is TGTGCCAGCAGTGACAGGCGGGGCACAGATACGCAGTATTTT. Translated: CASSDRRGTDTQYF.

This clonotype was recorded many times. CDR3 nucleotide sequence: TGTGCCAGTGTAGCCCGGGACAGGTCCTCTCAGCCCCAGCATTTT. As protein: CASVARDRSSQPQHF. The chain is built from TRBV7-8 and TRBJ1-5; TRBD1 matches at 8 bases. CDR1 and CDR2 (germline): SGHVS, FQNEAQ. Losses at the gene ends were 9 bases for V and 6 bases for J; bases not matched to a gene: 13. The CDR3 is 15 amino acids.

There are many counts of this clonotype. The chain recombines TRBV7-2 with TRBJ2-3, with 8 bases matching TRBD2. Germline-derived CDR1 and CDR2 are SGHTA and FQGNSA. Trimming cost V 6 bases and J 2 bases; bases outside gene matches: 7. The CDR3 contains 15 residues. The CDR3 DNA sequence: TGTGCCAGCAGAAAACTAGCGGATAACACAGATACGCAGTATTTT. Translating it yields CASRKLADNTDTQYF.

The sample holds many counts of this clonotype. This chain uses TRBV5-1 with TRBJ2-2; D ambiguous. The germline gives CDR1 SGHRS, CDR2 YFSETQ. With 4 bases removed from V and 1 base from J, the gap between germline ends came to 11 bases. CDR3 size: 15 residues. CDR3 in DNA: TGCGCCAGCAGCCAGGACGCGAGGAACACCGGGGAGCTGTTTTTT. It specifies CASSQDARNTGELFF.

J is TRBJ2-4 and V is TRBV18, with D perhaps TRBD1 or TRBD2 (5 bases each). CDR1 KGHSH and CDR2 LQKENI come from the germline V gene. Trimming left V 2 bases short and J 3 bases short, with 26 bases between. This CDR3 contains 20 residues. CDR3 region: CASSPSGRVGPNRGKNIQYF. For the CDR3, the DNA is TGTGCCAGCTCACCATCAGGTAGAGTGGGACCCAATCGCGGCAAAAACATTCAGTACTTC.

This clonotype was recorded a few times. The chain employs TRBV4-2 and TRBJ2-1; D might be TRBD1 (6 bases). This CDR3 has 14 amino acids. Per the germline V gene, CDR1 is LGHNA and CDR2 is YNFKEQ. V lost 2 bases and J 4 bases, leaving 9 bases between the germline ends. The CDR3 sequence: CASSQTTGYNEQFF. The DNA for the CDR3 is TGTGCCAGCAGCCAAACGACAGGTTACAATGAGCAGTTCTTC.

The CDR3 DNA reads as TGTGCCAGCAGTTTCACTGGCCGGGCGCGTGCCACCGGGGAGCTGTTTTTT. This sequence encodes CASSFTGRARATGELFF. The chain employs TRBV6-2 or TRBV6-3 and TRBJ2-2; D remains ambiguous. Germline V gene sequence: CDR1 MNHEY, CDR2 SVGEGT. This CDR3 is built from 17 residues. With 4 bases removed from V and 4 bases from J, the gap between germline ends came to 19 bases.

The chain carries TRBV11-2 and TRBJ2-1, with 8 bases that match TRBD2. CDR3 length: 14 residues. The ends lost 8 bases at V and 7 bases at J; junction bases unmatched: 10. Looked up from germline, CDR1 is SGHAT and CDR2 is FQNNGV. For the CDR3, the DNA is TGTGCCAGCTCTACCGGGGGGGCAGGAAATGAGCAGTTCTTC. It translates to CASSTGGAGNEQFF.

This chain links TRBV6-2 or TRBV6-3 with TRBJ1-1; 7 nucleotides align to TRBD1. The V gene end was trimmed by 7 bases and the J gene end by 3 bases; junction bases not matched to a gene: 5. The CDR3 extends over 13 amino acids. Germline lookup yields CDR1 MNHEY and CDR2 SVGEGT. The CDR3 loop reads CASTDRADTEAFF. The CDR3 region has the DNA TGTGCCAGCACCGACAGGGCGGACACTGAAGCTTTCTTT.

This clonotype has ten or more counts. This chain joins TRBV4-3 and TRBJ2-2, with D possibly being TRBD2 (6 bases). The CDR3 is 18 residues long. V shed 0 bases and J shed 0 bases, with 14 bases lying between them. Germline V CDR1 and CDR2: LGHNA, YSLEER. The CDR3, as DNA: TGCGCCAGCAGCCAAGATCTCTTCGGGGGAACGAACACCGGGGAGCTGTTTTTT. It encodes CASSQDLFGGTNTGELFF.

This clonotype was detected a few times. This chain connects TRBV25-1 to TRBJ2-1, with unresolved D. V was trimmed by 3 bases and J by 5 bases, leaving 8 bases between them. Germline-derived CDR1 and CDR2 are MGHDK and SYGVNS. The CDR3 contains 13 residues. As DNA, the CDR3 is TGTGCCAGCAGTGACACGGTGAACAATGAGCAGTTCTTC. Its translation: CASSDTVNNEQFF.

The J gene is TRBJ1-5, the V gene TRBV5-6; 9 nucleotides line up with TRBD1. The CDR3 is 17 amino acids. CDR1 is SGHDT and CDR2 is YYEEEE in the germline V gene. The ends lost 4 bases at V and 6 bases at J; junction bases unmatched: 14. The CDR3 coding sequence is TGTGCCAGCAGCCTCTCCCGGGGGGACAGGGCGGCTCAGCCCCAGCATTTT. Its translation: CASSLSRGDRAAQPQHF.

This clonotype was detected only a few times. J is TRBJ1-6 and V is TRBV12-3 or TRBV12-4; 8 nucleotides line up with TRBD1. Trimming took 4 bases from V and 9 from J; bases not matched to a gene: 11. CDR3 length equals 16 residues. CDR3: CASSSSQGAGVSPLHF. The CDR3 DNA follows: TGTGCCAGCAGTTCTTCTCAGGGGGCTGGTGTTTCACCCCTCCACTTT.